The next 29 T cell receptor beta chains were all read from a single sample in a study of blood T cells in healthy people across ages. Using a J-beta primer mix together with a sample-barcoded 5' primer, a second PCR was run for roughly 6 to 11 cycles. TCRdb re-derived calls from the 5' RACE reads in MiXCR, one entry per CDR3 protein. The sample records 700,000 or so distinct CDR3 sequences, 22% being singletons. The sample was blood. These receptors originate from a man aged 70-80 years in good health.

The gene calls are TRBV18 and TRBJ2-5; D not certain. The DNA end is a closer match to TRBJ2-1, so the J assignment may be wrong. CDR3 length: 13 amino acids. Germline V CDR1 and CDR2: KGHSH, LQKENI. CDR3 sequence reads: CASSPQSRNEQFF. CDR3 sequence (DNA): TGTGCCAGCTCACCACAGAGTAGGAATGAGCAGTTCTTC.

This clonotype occurred a few times. The genes are TRBV19 and TRBJ2-1; possibly TRBD2 for D (6 bases). CDR1 LNHDA and CDR2 SQIVND come from the germline V gene (reference sequence). Between the trimmed V and J ends, which lost 5 bases and 6 bases, there was a span of 11 bases. The CDR3 covers 13 residues. CDR3 DNA sequence: TGTGCCAGTAGTGGTAGCGGTGGCAATGAGCAGTTCTTC. Translated: CASSGSGGNEQFF.

The gene calls are TRBV20-1 and TRBJ2-7; TRBD1 aligns across 7 bases. There are 13 residues in the CDR3. V trimming: 6 bases; J trimming: 3 bases; junction bases outside the gene matches: 8. Looked up from germline, CDR1 is DFQATT and CDR2 is SNEGSKA (reference sequence). CDR3 sequence reads: CSAPDRDHYEQYF. CDR3 nucleotide sequence: TGCAGTGCACCAGACAGGGATCACTACGAGCAGTACTTC.

The rearrangement uses TRBV7-2 and TRBJ2-3, with 9 bases fitting TRBD2. Trimming removed 5 bases from V and 3 bases from J; junction bases left unmatched: 6. The CDR3 extends over 15 amino acids. CDR1 is SGHTA, CDR2 FQGNSA, per germline. CDR3: CASSQGLAWTDTQYF. DNA for the CDR3: TGTGCCAGCAGCCAGGGACTAGCCTGGACAGATACGCAGTATTTT.

The chain employs TRBV28 and TRBJ1-2, with 9 nucleotides matching TRBD1. Trimming took 2 bases from V and 8 from J; bases not matched to a gene: 12. Germline V gene lookup returns CDR1 MDHEN and CDR2 SYDVKM. The CDR3 runs to 16 residues. This CDR3 reads CASSLVQTGGKEGYTF. For the CDR3, the DNA is TGTGCCAGCAGTTTAGTCCAGACAGGGGGGAAGGAAGGCTACACCTTC.

This clonotype was recorded a few times. V and J are TRBV29-1 and TRBJ2-3; D gene uncertain. Trimming stripped 2 bases from V and 1 base from J, with 7 bases between. The CDR3 loop spans 13 amino acids. Germline CDR1 is SQVTM and CDR2 is ANQGSEA. The CDR3 loop is CSVEMGGTDTQYF. The CDR3 DNA sequence: TGCAGCGTTGAAATGGGTGGCACAGATACGCAGTATTTT.

The V gene is TRBV20-1, the J gene TRBJ1-6; D not certain. Trimming left V 0 bases short and J 7 bases short, with 16 bases between. The CDR3 sequence is 16 residues long. Germline V gene sequence: CDR1 DFQATT, CDR2 SNEGSKA (reference sequence). DNA for the CDR3: TGCAGTGCTAGAGAGAGGACGGGGTTTCCCAATTCACCCCTCCACTTT. It encodes CSARERTGFPNSPLHF.

The V and J genes are TRBV7-2 and TRBJ1-2, with a weak D call TRBD1 (5 bases). Trimming stripped 1 base from V and 8 bases from J, with 17 bases between. Per germline, CDR1 SGHTA and CDR2 FQGNSA. CDR3 length: 15 residues. CDR3 nucleotide sequence: TGTGCCAGCAGCTTAGGGGTCGGCCAGGGTCGAGGCTACACCTTC. Amino acid sequence: CASSLGVGQGRGYTF.

In this sample, this clonotype turned up a few times. The rearrangement joins TRBV20-1 to TRBJ2-7; the match to TRBD1 covers 8 bases. Per germline, CDR1 DFQATT and CDR2 SNEGSKA (reference sequence). CDR3 length: 12 residues. V shed 6 bases and J 5 bases; nucleotides not matched to a gene: 6. CDR3 amino acids: CSARTGRNEQYF. CDR3 nucleotides: TGCAGTGCGCGGACAGGGAGGAACGAGCAGTACTTC.

The chain employs TRBV7-2 and TRBJ1-5; possibly TRBD1 for D (5 bases). CDR3 length: 16 residues. V shed 2 bases and J shed 6 bases, with 17 bases lying between them. Per the germline V gene, CDR1 is SGHTA and CDR2 is FQGNSA. CDR3 nucleotides: TGTGCCAGCAGCTTAACAAAGGCAGGGTCGGGTCAGCCCCAGCATTTT. The encoded protein is CASSLTKAGSGQPQHF. The variable domain in full, completed from reference TRBV7-2 and TRBJ1-5, reads GAGVSQSPSNKVTEKGKDVELRCDPISGHTALYWYRQSLGQGLEFLIYFQGNSAPDKSGLPSDRFSAERTGGSVSTLTIQRTQQEDSAVYLCASSLTKAGSGQPQHFGDGTRLSIL.

The rearrangement links TRBV28 to TRBJ1-6; 7 bases map to TRBD1. Per the germline V gene, CDR1 is MDHEN and CDR2 is SYDVKM. With 6 bases clipped from V and 6 bases from J, the junction kept 2 bases outside the gene matches. The CDR3 covers 13 residues. Here the CDR3 reads CASRGQVNSPLHF. CDR3 DNA: TGTGCCAGCAGAGGACAGGTTAATTCACCCCTCCACTTT.

The rearrangement uses TRBV5-1 and TRBJ1-4; 8 nucleotides align to TRBD1. CDR3 length: 15 residues. Germline CDR1 is SGHRS and CDR2 is YFSETQ. V dropped 4 bases and J dropped 2; count of bases not matched to a gene: 4. CDR3 nucleotide sequence: TGCGCCAGCAGCAGGACAGGGCACACTAATGAAAAACTGTTTTTT. This encodes CASSRTGHTNEKLFF.

With respect to this clonotype: Germline is not matched at one junction end, which may reflect a read error. The chain combines TRBV7-8 with TRBJ2-4, with unresolved D. The CDR3 length is 13 residues. Per germline, CDR1 SGHVS and CDR2 FQNEAQ. The CDR3 coding sequence is TGTGCCAGCAGCTTAGGACCCGAAAAGATTCAGTACTTC. Translated, it gives CASSLGPEKIQYF.

This clonotype turned up a few times. This chain joins TRBV18 and TRBJ1-2, with D perhaps TRBD1 (5 bases). Trimming left V 1 base short and J 6 bases short, with 12 bases between. The CDR3 loop spans 14 amino acids. Per the germline V gene, CDR1 is KGHSH and CDR2 is LQKENI. CDR3: CASSPLEGLNGYTF. For the CDR3, the DNA is TGTGCCAGCTCACCACTCGAGGGGTTAAATGGCTACACCTTC.

This clonotype occurred a few times. V and J are TRBV7-7 and TRBJ2-1; possible D gene TRBD1, 6 bases. The CDR3 consists of 13 residues. Trimming pared 1 base from V and 10 bases from J, leaving 11 bases between. In germline, CDR1 is SSHAT, CDR2 FNYEAQ (reference sequence). The CDR3 loop is CASSLGQQGEQFF. The CDR3 DNA follows: TGTGCCAGCAGCTTAGGCCAACAGGGAGAGCAGTTCTTC.

This clonotype was observed a few times. J is TRBJ1-1 and V is TRBV6-5; a weak D match, TRBD1 (6 bases). Per the germline V gene, CDR1 is MNHEY and CDR2 is SVGAGI. The CDR3 is 15 amino acids. V lost 6 bases, J lost 0 bases, and 14 bases lay in between. The CDR3 coding sequence is TGTGCCAGCAGACTTTGGACAGTCATGAACACTGAAGCTTTCTTT. Translating it yields CASRLWTVMNTEAFF.

V gene TRBV6-5 combines with J gene TRBJ1-1; D not resolved. Germline V CDR1 and CDR2: MNHEY, SVGAGI. This CDR3 comprises 15 residues. Trimming took 0 bases from V and 2 from J, leaving 10 bases between them. The CDR3 protein is CASSYSRTGNTEAFF. CDR3 in DNA: TGTGCCAGCAGTTACTCCCGGACGGGCAACACTGAAGCTTTCTTT.

V is TRBV9 and J is TRBJ1-3; D unclear. Germline V gives CDR1 SGDLS, CDR2 YYNGEE. The CDR3 has 14 amino acids. V was cut by 2 bases and J by 0 bases, with 6 bases left in between. This chain's CDR3 is CASSVQLSGNTIYF. The CDR3 region has the DNA TGTGCCAGCAGCGTCCAGCTCTCTGGAAACACCATATATTTT.

The chain is built from TRBV6-5 and TRBJ2-7; D is uncertain. The CDR3 runs 14 residues. V lost 2 bases to trimming and J lost 2 bases, with 10 bases between them. Germline assignment: CDR1 MNHEY and CDR2 SVGAGI. The CDR3 nucleotides are TGTGCCAGCAGTTACAAAGGGTCGACCTACGAGCAGTACTTC. Protein: CASSYKGSTYEQYF.

For this clonotype: A much larger clonotype is one base distant, so this may be a read error. The chain links TRBV20-1 to TRBJ2-5; TRBD2 agrees at 8 bases. The J call may be faulty, since TRBJ2-1 better matches the DNA end. CDR3 length equals 13 residues. Per germline, CDR1 DFQATT and CDR2 SNEGSKA (reference sequence). Written as DNA, the CDR3 is TGCAGTGCCCTAAGGACTAGCAGCAATGGGCAGTTCTTC. Its protein product is CSALRTSSNGQFF.

This clonotype has more than one count but fewer than ten. This chain uses TRBV5-1 with TRBJ2-3; D possibly corresponds to TRBD1 (6 bases). V was clipped by 5 bases and J by 0 bases, with 10 bases between them. Germline V lookup: CDR1 SGHRS, CDR2 YFSETQ. The CDR3 is 14 amino acids. CDR3 nucleotide sequence: TGCGCCAGCAGATCCCAGGGGAGCACAGATACGCAGTATTTT. This encodes CASRSQGSTDTQYF.

This chain uses TRBV6-5 with TRBJ2-2, with D perhaps being TRBD1 or TRBD2 (5 bases each). Looked up from germline, CDR1 is MNHEY and CDR2 is SVGAGI. The CDR3 runs 12 residues. The V end was cut by 4 bases, the J end by 7 bases, with 7 bases between. The CDR3 reads CASSSRGGELFF. The CDR3 DNA reads TGTGCCAGCAGTTCGAGGGGCGGGGAGCTGTTTTTT.

This clonotype was observed a few times. The chain recombines TRBV20-1 with TRBJ2-3; 8 nucleotides match TRBD1. J lost 2 bases, V lost 4 bases, and 2 bases had no gene match. The CDR3 extends over 13 amino acids. CDR1 is DFQATT, CDR2 SNEGSKA, per germline (reference sequence). Written as DNA, the CDR3 is TGCAGTGCTAAGACAGGGGCCACAGATACGCAGTATTTT. It specifies CSAKTGATDTQYF.

About this clonotype: A much larger clone differs by one base, so this may be a read error. The genes are TRBV19 and TRBJ2-1, with D unresolved. The germline gives CDR1 LNHDA, CDR2 SQIVND (reference sequence). The CDR3 has 16 amino acids. Trimming took 5 bases from V and 0 from J, leaving 14 bases between them. The CDR3 bases are TGTGCCAGTAGTCCGGGCTTCCGCCGCTCCTACAATGAGCAGTTCTTC. Encoded protein: CASSPGFRRSYNEQFF. Filled out from reference TRBV19 and TRBJ2-1, the complete variable domain reads DGGITQSPKYLFRKEGQNVTLSCEQNLNHDAMYWYRQDPGQGLRLIYYSQIVNDFQKGDIAEGYSVSREKKESFPLTVTSAQKNPTAFYLCASSPGFRRSYNEQFFGPGTRLTVL.

The CDR3 sequence is CASSQGADYGYTF. DNA of the CDR3: TGTGCCAGCAGCCAAGGGGCAGACTATGGCTACACCTTC. The chain links TRBV4-2 to TRBJ1-2, with D hard to call. Per the germline V gene, CDR1 is LGHNA and CDR2 is YNFKEQ. The germline V and J ends were trimmed by 1 base and 3 bases, with 6 bases remaining between them. The CDR3 spans 13 residues.

This clonotype was picked up one time. J is TRBJ1-5 and V is TRBV7-2, with D uncertain. The CDR3 sequence is 13 residues long. V dropped 1 base and J dropped 3 bases, with 4 bases sitting between them. Germline CDR1 is SGHTA and CDR2 is FQGNSA. CDR3 sequence (DNA): TGTGCCAGCAGCTTAGTAGCCAATCAGCCCCAGCATTTT. This encodes CASSLVANQPQHF.

This CDR3 reads CASSLETTYEQYF. The CDR3 region has the DNA TGTGCCAGCAGCTTAGAAACTACCTACGAGCAGTACTTC. V gene TRBV11-2 combines with J gene TRBJ2-5, with D uncertain. The closer fit of TRBJ2-7 to the DNA end suggests the J call may be wrong. The CDR3 loop spans 13 amino acids. From germline, CDR1 is SGHAT and CDR2 FQNNGV.

The chain employs TRBV6-6 and TRBJ1-1; D remains unclear. The germline CDR1 and CDR2 sequences are MNHNY and SVGAGI (reference sequence). V was trimmed by 2 bases and J by 0 bases, leaving 7 bases between them. CDR3 length: 14 residues. As DNA, the CDR3 is TGTGCCAGCAGTTACCAGCGGGTGAACACTGAAGCTTTCTTT. Translated: CASSYQRVNTEAFF.

As for this clonotype: One end of the junction fails to match germline, which may point to a read error. The genes are TRBV20-1 and TRBJ2-7; D is undetermined. CDR1 and CDR2 from the germline V gene are DFQATT and SNEGSKA (reference sequence). The CDR3 sequence is 16 residues long. Here the CDR3 reads CSAEVARAGSSYEQDF. The CDR3 region has the DNA TGCAGTGCTGAGGTCGCCCGCGCCGGAAGTTCCTACGAGCAGGACTTC.